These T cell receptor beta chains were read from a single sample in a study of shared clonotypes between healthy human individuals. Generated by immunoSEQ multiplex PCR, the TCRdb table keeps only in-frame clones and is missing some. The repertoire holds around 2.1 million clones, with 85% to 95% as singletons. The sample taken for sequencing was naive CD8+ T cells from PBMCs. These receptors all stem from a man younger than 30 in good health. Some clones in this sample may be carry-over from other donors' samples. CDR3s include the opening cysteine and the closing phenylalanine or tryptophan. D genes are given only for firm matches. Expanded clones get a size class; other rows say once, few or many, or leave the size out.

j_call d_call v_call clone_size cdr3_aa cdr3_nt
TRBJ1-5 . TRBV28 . CASRPTGSNQPQHF TGTGCCAGCAGGCCGACAGGTAGCAATCAGCCCCAGCATTTT
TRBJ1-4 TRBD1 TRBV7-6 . CASSIDRVDEKLFF TGTGCCAGCAGCATTGACAGGGTGGATGAAAAACTGTTTTTT
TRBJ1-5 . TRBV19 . CATCKEGGHQPQHF TGTGCCACTTGTAAAGAGGGGGGACATCAGCCCCAGCATTTT
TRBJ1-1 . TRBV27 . CASSLYLGGGTEAFF TGTGCCAGCAGTTTATATCTCGGGGGAGGCACTGAAGCTTTCTTT
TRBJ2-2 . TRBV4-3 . CASSQDRGATGELFF TGCGCCAGCAGCCAAGACCGGGGTGCCACCGGGGAGCTGTTTTTT
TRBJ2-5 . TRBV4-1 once CASSQVAGARETQYF TGCGCCAGCAGCCAAGTTGCAGGGGCACGGGAGACCCAGTACTTC
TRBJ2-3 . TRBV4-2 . CASSRKNPTGLTDTQYF TGTGCCAGCAGCCGCAAAAACCCGACAGGATTAACAGATACGCAGTATTTT
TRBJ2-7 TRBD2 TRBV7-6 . CASSPGRGYEQYF TGTGCCAGCAGCCCAGGGAGGGGTTACGAGCAGTACTTC
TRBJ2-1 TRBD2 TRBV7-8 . CASSLGPPTGAASGGSNEQFF TGTGCCAGCAGCTTGGGACCGCCCACGGGGGCGGCTAGCGGGGGATCCAATGAGCAGTTCTTC
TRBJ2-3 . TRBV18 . CASSPRGSGTDTQYF TGTGCCAGCTCACCTCGGGGGTCTGGCACAGATACGCAGTATTTT